The 27 T cell receptor beta chains given below trace back to one sample, sequenced in a study of blood T cell repertoires in COVID-19. The method was immunoSEQ multiplex PCR; TCRdb's version includes in-frame clones alone and lacks a portion of them. Of more than 100,000 clones in the sample, approximately 90% were seen once. The sequenced material came from peripheral blood. Source of these receptors: a man over 45 with active or convalescent COVID-19.

The chain has TRBV9 and TRBJ1-2, with TRBD1 as a possible D gene (5 bases). V was shortened by 3 bases and J by 4 bases, with 10 bases between the two germline ends. CDR3 length equals 13 residues. Germline V gene sequence: CDR1 SGDLS, CDR2 YYNGEE. CDR3 sequence (DNA): TGTGCCAGCAGCGGAACAGGTGCCTATGGCTACACCTTC. Its translation: CASSGTGAYGYTF.

A single count supports this clone. This chain links TRBV30 with TRBJ2-3; 8 bases map to TRBD2. CDR3 length equals 14 residues. Germline trimming cut 3 bases from V and 11 bases from J; bases unmatched to any gene: 13. The germline V gene has CDR1 GTSNPN and CDR2 SVGIG (reference sequence). CDR3 nucleotides: TGTGCCTGGAGCGGGACTAGTGAGGGGATCATGCAGTATTTT. Protein product: CAWSGTSEGIMQYF. The whole variable domain, remainder taken from reference TRBV30 and TRBJ2-3, is SQTIHQWPATLVQPVGSPLSLECTVEGTSNPNLYWYRQAAGRGLQLLFYSVGIGQISSEVPQNLSASRPQDRQFILSSKKLLLSDSGFYLCAWSGTSEGIMQYFGPGTRLTVL.

V and J are TRBV5-8 and TRBJ2-1; a possible D gene is TRBD1 (5 bases). V shed 5 bases and J shed 6 bases, with 15 bases lying between them. This CDR3 contains 14 residues. Germline V gene sequence: CDR1 SGHTS, CDR2 YDEGEE. CDR3 loop: CASRGQGSLNEQFF. CDR3 bases: TGTGCCAGCAGAGGGCAGGGTTCCCTCAATGAGCAGTTCTTC.

The chain employs TRBV7-2 and TRBJ2-5; D unclear. V shed 4 bases and J shed 1 base, with 7 bases lying between them. Per germline, CDR1 SGHTA and CDR2 FQGNSA. The CDR3 is 13 amino acids. DNA of the CDR3: TGTGCCAGCAGCTCGGTCCGCCAAGAGACCCAGTACTTC. Protein product: CASSSVRQETQYF.

CDR3 in amino acids: CASSATSGRHQETQYF. The CDR3 DNA reads TGTGCCAGCAGCGCGACTAGCGGGAGACACCAAGAGACCCAGTACTTC. This chain connects TRBV3-1 (or the pseudogene TRBV3-2) to TRBJ2-5; 12 nucleotides match TRBD2. Germline CDR1 and CDR2: LGHDT and YNNKEL (reference sequence). There are 16 residues in the CDR3. V lost 5 bases and J lost 0; bases outside the gene matches: 4.

The chain carries TRBV28 and TRBJ1-6; 7 bases line up with TRBD1. Trimming at V came to 7 bases and at J to 6 bases, leaving 12 bases not matched to a gene. Looked up from germline, CDR1 is MDHEN and CDR2 is SYDVKM. This CDR3 comprises 16 residues. This CDR3 reads CASTNGGGYGNSPLHF. In DNA form, the CDR3 reads TGTGCCAGCACCAATGGAGGGGGCTATGGTAATTCACCCCTCCACTTT.

The chain links TRBV5-6 to TRBJ1-5, with TRBD1 identical over 7 bases. Germline CDR1 is SGHDT and CDR2 is YYEEEE. The CDR3 length is 12 residues. Trimming removed 6 bases from V and 7 bases from J; junction bases left unmatched: 4. The CDR3: CASIKGAQPQHF. CDR3 sequence (DNA): TGTGCCAGCATCAAGGGGGCACAGCCCCAGCATTTT.

The chain carries TRBV5-1 and TRBJ2-2, with a weak D call TRBD2 (6 bases). The CDR3 covers 15 residues. Trimming removed 2 bases at V and 1 base at J, with 9 bases between. In germline, CDR1 is SGHRS, CDR2 YFSETQ. For the CDR3, the DNA is TGCGCCAGCAGCTTCGGGACTTTGAACACCGGGGAGCTGTTTTTT. Protein product: CASSFGTLNTGELFF.

This clone has only a few counts. J is TRBJ1-2 and V is TRBV4-2; D is possibly TRBD1 (6 bases). Trimming shortened V by 1 base and J by 4 bases, and 10 bases separated the two germline ends. This CDR3 is built from 14 residues. The germline CDR1 and CDR2 sequences are LGHNA and YNFKEQ. The CDR3 sequence: CASSQAGETYGYTF. The CDR3 DNA sequence: TGTGCCAGCAGCCAAGCAGGGGAGACCTATGGCTACACCTTC.

V usage is TRBV4-2 and J usage is TRBJ2-1; 11 bases fit TRBD2. The ends lost 2 bases at V and 7 bases at J; junction bases unmatched: 4. Germline lookup yields CDR1 LGHNA and CDR2 YNFKEQ. This CDR3 is 15 amino acids long. The CDR3 coding sequence is TGTGCCAGCAGCCAAAAGACTAGCGGGGTTAATGAGCAGTTCTTC. Amino acids: CASSQKTSGVNEQFF.

This chain joins TRBV10-3 and TRBJ1-2; a possible D gene is TRBD1 (6 bases). The germline V and J ends were trimmed by 3 bases and 2 bases, with 16 bases remaining between them. Germline CDR1 and CDR2: ENHRY and SYGVKD. This CDR3 region has 16 residues. DNA of the CDR3: TGTGCCATCAGTGATGGCATCAGGGGATCCAACTATGGCTACACCTTC. Translation: CAISDGIRGSNYGYTF.

This clone was seen just once. The gene calls are TRBV30 and TRBJ1-5; 9 bases are shared with TRBD1. The CDR3 sequence is 14 residues long. The germline V gene encodes CDR1 GTSNPN and CDR2 SVGIG (reference sequence). After removal of 4 bases from V and 7 bases from J, the junction contained 8 bases not matched to a gene. The CDR3 is CAWTRQTGGQPQHF. In nucleotides, the CDR3 is TGTGCCTGGACCCGACAGACAGGGGGACAGCCCCAGCATTTT.

The chain combines TRBV29-1 with TRBJ2-7; TRBD1 might be the D (7 bases). The V gene's germline CDR1 is SQVTM and CDR2 ANQGSEA. The CDR3 runs to 13 residues. V was shortened by 7 bases and J by 5 bases, with 18 bases between the two germline ends. CDR3 amino acids: CSAYDREVNEQYF. CDR3 coding DNA: TGCAGCGCCTACGACAGGGAGGTTAACGAGCAGTACTTC.

The V gene is TRBV11-2, the J gene TRBJ2-1; 8 nucleotides agree with TRBD2. Germline CDR1 and CDR2: SGHAT and FQNNGV. V trimming: 0 bases; J trimming: 4 bases; junction bases outside the gene matches: 14. The CDR3 contains 19 residues. The CDR3 nucleotides are TGTGCCAGCAGCTTAGAAGGGGTCTGGCGGGAGGCAAAATACAATGAGCAGTTCTTC. Amino acids: CASSLEGVWREAKYNEQFF.

The CDR3 here is CASSPPGHPTGELFF. CDR3 bases: TGTGCCAGCAGCCCGCCGGGACACCCCACCGGGGAGCTGTTTTTT. This chain joins TRBV11-2 and TRBJ2-2; maybe TRBD1 (6 bases). CDR1 is SGHAT, CDR2 FQNNGV, per germline. This CDR3 comprises 15 residues. Between the trimmed V and J ends, which lost 5 bases and 4 bases, there was a span of 14 bases.

The chain has TRBV6-5 and TRBJ1-5, with D tentatively TRBD1 (5 bases). Germline-derived CDR1 and CDR2 are MNHEY and SVGAGI. V dropped 10 bases and J dropped 7 bases, with 14 bases sitting between them. The CDR3 extends over 12 amino acids. The CDR3 region has the DNA TGTGCCACCGGACACCGACAGCAGCCCCAGCATTTT. It yields the protein CATGHRQQPQHF.

A single count supports this clone. The rearrangement uses TRBV28 and TRBJ1-5, with a tentative D call TRBD1 (6 bases). CDR1 is MDHEN and CDR2 is SYDVKM in the germline V gene. The V end lost 4 bases, the J end lost 7 bases, and 14 bases lay between the germline ends. CDR3 length: 14 amino acids. The CDR3 spells CASSSGQSRQPQHF. The CDR3, as DNA: TGTGCCAGCAGTTCAGGACAGAGCAGACAGCCCCAGCATTTT.

The chain combines TRBV7-6 with TRBJ1-1; no reliable D call. The germline V gene has CDR1 SGHVS and CDR2 FNYEAQ. The CDR3 has 15 residues. Trimming took 1 base from V and 1 from J, leaving 10 bases between them. The CDR3 DNA reads TGTGCCAGCAGCTTAGGGGGTGCGGGGAACACTGAAGCTTTCTTT. It encodes CASSLGGAGNTEAFF.

The chain is built from TRBV15 and TRBJ2-5, with 8 bases that match TRBD1. With V trimmed by 0 bases and J by 4 bases, 4 bases remained unmatched. The CDR3 totals 15 residues. CDR1 LNHNV and CDR2 YYDKDF come from the germline V gene (reference sequence). The CDR3 nucleotides are TGTGCCACCAGCAGAGATCAGGGGGCCGGAGAGACCCAGTACTTC. Its protein is CATSRDQGAGETQYF.

The CDR3 spells CASSQRGFNRVKDEKLFF. CDR3 nucleotide sequence: TGTGCCAGCAGCCAAAGGGGCTTCAACAGGGTGAAAGACGAAAAACTGTTTTTT. This chain connects TRBV3-1 (or the pseudogene TRBV3-2) to TRBJ1-4; maybe TRBD1 (6 bases). The germline V gene encodes CDR1 LGHDT and CDR2 YNNKEL (reference sequence). With 2 bases removed from V and 8 bases from J, the gap between germline ends came to 24 bases. The CDR3 sequence is 18 residues long.

CDR3: CASRPYSGRVYNEQFF. CDR3 DNA: TGTGCCAGCAGACCTTATAGCGGACGCGTCTACAATGAGCAGTTCTTC. This rearrangement joins TRBV7-9 to TRBJ2-1; tentatively, D is TRBD2 (6 bases). Germline CDR1 is SEHNR and CDR2 is FQNEAQ (reference sequence). V lost 6 bases and J lost 3, with 18 bases in between. CDR3 size: 16 residues. Full variable domain (missing parts from reference TRBV7-9 and TRBJ2-1): DTGVSQNPRHKITKRGQNVTFRCDPISEHNRLYWYRQTLGQGPEFLTYFQNEAQLEKSRLLSDRFSAERPKGSFSTLEIQRTEQGDSAMYLCASRPYSGRVYNEQFFGPGTRLTVL.

V gene TRBV18 combines with J gene TRBJ1-5; D might be TRBD1 (6 bases). CDR1 KGHSH and CDR2 LQKENI come from the germline V gene. The CDR3 consists of 15 residues. Trimming shortened V by 4 bases and J by 4 bases, and 14 bases separated the two germline ends. The CDR3 bases are TGTGCCAGCTCACGAACAGGGCCCGCAAATCAGCCCCAGCATTTT. This encodes CASSRTGPANQPQHF.

The chain carries TRBV11-2 and TRBJ1-1, with TRBD1 matching 7 bases. After removal of 5 bases from V and 8 bases from J, the junction contained 8 bases not matched to a gene. Germline loops: CDR1 SGHAT, CDR2 FQNNGV. CDR3 length: 13 amino acids. The CDR3 protein is CASSATGVTEAFF. In nucleotides, the CDR3 is TGTGCCAGCAGCGCTACAGGGGTCACCGAAGCTTTCTTT.

This rearrangement joins TRBV5-1 to TRBJ2-5, with 7 bases identical to TRBD1. The CDR3 contains 13 residues. Unmatched junction bases numbered 8, after V lost 7 bases and J lost 5 bases. CDR1 SGHRS and CDR2 YFSETQ come from the germline V gene. The CDR3: CASFTQGVETQYF. In DNA form, the CDR3 reads TGCGCCAGCTTCACCCAGGGGGTGGAGACCCAGTACTTC.

The V and J genes are TRBV30 and TRBJ1-4, with unresolved D. The CDR3 has 14 residues. Germline V lookup: CDR1 GTSNPN, CDR2 SVGIG (reference sequence). V lost 5 bases and J lost 0, with 10 bases in between. CDR3 sequence (DNA): TGTGCCTGGGGGAGGACGTCAACTAATGAAAAACTGTTTTTT. Translating it yields CAWGRTSTNEKLFF.

The J gene is TRBJ2-5, the V gene TRBV7-2; D possibly corresponds to TRBD2 (7 bases). Trimming cost V 3 bases and J 0 bases, with 14 bases left between them. The CDR3 is 16 residues long. Germline CDR1 reads SGHTA; CDR2 reads FQGNSA. As DNA, the CDR3 is TGTGCCAGCAGCTTCCCGGGGGGCGGGTACCAAGAGACCCAGTACTTC. Translation: CASSFPGGGYQETQYF.

V gene TRBV3-1 (or the pseudogene TRBV3-2) combines with J gene TRBJ2-3; 8 nucleotides line up with TRBD2. This CDR3 region has 18 residues. V dropped 3 bases and J dropped 4; count of bases not matched to a gene: 15. The germline CDR1 and CDR2 sequences are LGHDT and YNNKEL (reference sequence). The CDR3 coding sequence is TGTGCCAGCAGCCATTATGGGCGTGCGAGCGGGAGTGCAGATACGCAGTATTTT. It codes for CASSHYGRASGSADTQYF.